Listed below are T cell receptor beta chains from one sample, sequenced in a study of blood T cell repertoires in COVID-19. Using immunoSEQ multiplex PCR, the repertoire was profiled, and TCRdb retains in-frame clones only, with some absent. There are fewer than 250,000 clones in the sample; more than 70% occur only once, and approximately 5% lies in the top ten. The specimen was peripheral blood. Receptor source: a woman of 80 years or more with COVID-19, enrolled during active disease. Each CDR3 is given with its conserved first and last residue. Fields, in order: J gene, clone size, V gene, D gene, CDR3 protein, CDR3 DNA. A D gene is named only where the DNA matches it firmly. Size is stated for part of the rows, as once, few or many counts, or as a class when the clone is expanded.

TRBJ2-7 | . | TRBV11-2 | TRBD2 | CASSFGSGGAEEQYF | TGTGCCAGCAGCTTCGGTAGCGGGGGGGCGGAAGAGCAGTACTTC
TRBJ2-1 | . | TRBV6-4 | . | CASSEEADNEQFF | TGTGCCAGCAGTGAGGAAGCGGACAATGAGCAGTTCTTC
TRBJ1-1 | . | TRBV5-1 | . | CASRETGERTEAFF | TGCGCCAGCAGGGAGACAGGAGAGAGGACTGAAGCTTTCTTT
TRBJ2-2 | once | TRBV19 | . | CASTQTPGELFF | TGTGCCAGTACTCAGACACCCGGGGAGCTGTTTTTT
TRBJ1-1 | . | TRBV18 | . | CASSARTGKATEAFF | TGTGCCAGCTCAGCGCGAACAGGGAAGGCCACTGAAGCTTTCTTT
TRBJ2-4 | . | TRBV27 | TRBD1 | CASSTTGVDIQYF | TGTGCCAGCAGCACAACAGGGGTGGACATTCAGTACTTC
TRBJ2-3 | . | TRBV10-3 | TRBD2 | CAISGLGTDTQYF | TGTGCCATCAGCGGACTAGGCACAGATACGCAGTATTTT
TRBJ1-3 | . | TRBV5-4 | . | CASSLAQRSSGNTIYF | TGTGCCAGCAGCTTGGCCCAAAGGAGCTCTGGAAACACCATATATTTT
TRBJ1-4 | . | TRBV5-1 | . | CASTVGDATNEKLFF | TGCGCCAGCACAGTTGGAGATGCAACTAATGAAAAACTGTTTTTT
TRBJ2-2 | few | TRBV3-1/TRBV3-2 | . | CASSPQGPLSTGELFF | TGTGCCAGCAGCCCTCAGGGCCCACTCTCCACCGGGGAGCTGTTTTTT
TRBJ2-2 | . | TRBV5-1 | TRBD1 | CASSWGQGVAGELFF | TGCGCCAGCAGCTGGGGACAGGGAGTGGCCGGGGAGCTGTTTTTT
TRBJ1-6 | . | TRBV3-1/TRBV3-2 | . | CASSQVRYNSPLHF | TGTGCCAGCAGCCAAGTACGGTATAATTCACCCCTCCACTTT
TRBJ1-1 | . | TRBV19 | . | CASSMSGNTEAFF | TGTGCCAGTAGTATGTCGGGGAACACTGAAGCTTTCTTT
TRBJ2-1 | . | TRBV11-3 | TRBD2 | CASHLEHHGRGSYNEQFF | TGTGCCAGCCACCTAGAACACCATGGGAGGGGCTCCTACAATGAGCAGTTCTTC
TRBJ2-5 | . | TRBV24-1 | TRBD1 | CATSVSDRGRETQYF | TGTGCCACCAGTGTCTCGGACAGGGGCCGAGAGACCCAGTACTTC
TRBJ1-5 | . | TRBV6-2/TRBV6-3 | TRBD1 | CASSSRDRGNQPQHF | TGTGCCAGCAGTTCGAGAGACAGGGGTAATCAGCCCCAGCATTTT
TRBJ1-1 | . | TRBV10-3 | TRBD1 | CAISAGTGAGEAFF | TGTGCCATCAGTGCGGGGACAGGGGCGGGTGAAGCTTTCTTT
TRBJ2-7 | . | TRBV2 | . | CASSARGEQYF | TGTGCCAGCAGCGCCAGGGGCGAGCAGTACTTC
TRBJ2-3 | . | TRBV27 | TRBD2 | CASSLAGGTDTQYF | TGTGCCAGCAGTTTAGCGGGGGGCACAGATACGCAGTATTTT
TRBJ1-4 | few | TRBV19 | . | CASSIVYRKTTNEKLFF | TGTGCCAGTAGTATAGTTTACAGGAAGACAACTAATGAAAAACTGTTTTTT
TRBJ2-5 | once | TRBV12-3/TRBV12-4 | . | CASTPSMVETQYF | TGTGCCAGCACCCCATCTATGGTAGAGACCCAGTACTTC
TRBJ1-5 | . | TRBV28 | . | CASSPSGLPSNQPQHF | TGTGCCAGCAGTCCATCTGGGCTGCCTAGCAATCAGCCCCAGCATTTT
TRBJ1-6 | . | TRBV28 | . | CASTGEGSGDSPLHF | TGTGCCAGCACCGGGGAGGGCTCAGGGGATTCACCCCTCCACTTT
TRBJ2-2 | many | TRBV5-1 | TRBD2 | CASRNSGGNTGELFF | TGCGCCAGTAGAAATAGCGGGGGAAACACCGGGGAGCTGTTTTTT
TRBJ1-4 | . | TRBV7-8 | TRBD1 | CASSPLGLGQAEEKLFF | TGTGCCAGCAGCCCCCTCGGCCTGGGACAGGCGGAAGAAAAACTGTTTTTT
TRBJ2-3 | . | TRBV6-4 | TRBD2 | CASTLDGGAQDTQYF | TGTGCCAGCACTCTGGACGGGGGGGCACAAGATACGCAGTATTTT
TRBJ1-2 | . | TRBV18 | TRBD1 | CASSQAGTAEDGYTF | TGTGCCAGCTCACAAGCCGGGACAGCAGAAGATGGCTACACCTTC
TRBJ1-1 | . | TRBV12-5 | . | CASGLYLGDTEAFF | TGTGCTAGTGGTTTGTACCTGGGAGACACTGAAGCTTTCTTT
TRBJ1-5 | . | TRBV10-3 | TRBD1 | CAISPRGPEQPQHF | TGTGCCATCAGCCCCAGGGGGCCCGAGCAGCCCCAGCATTTT
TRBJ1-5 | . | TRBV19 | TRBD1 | CASSPGTGTLNQPQHF | TGTGCCAGTAGTCCCGGGACAGGGACGCTCAATCAGCCCCAGCATTTT
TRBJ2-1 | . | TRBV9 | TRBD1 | CASSVSGQGFNEQFF | TGTGCCAGCAGCGTATCAGGACAGGGGTTCAATGAGCAGTTCTTC
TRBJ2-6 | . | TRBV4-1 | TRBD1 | CASSQWDRVRSSGANVLTF | TGCGCCAGCAGCCAATGGGACAGGGTACGGTCCTCTGGGGCCAACGTCCTGACTTTC
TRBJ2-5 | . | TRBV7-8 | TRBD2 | CASSLGTSGLQETQYF | TGTGCCAGCAGTTTAGGGACTAGCGGATTACAAGAGACCCAGTACTTC
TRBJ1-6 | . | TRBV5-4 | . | CASSSPAPGSYNSPLHF | TGTGCCAGCAGTTCACCGGCACCGGGTTCCTATAATTCACCCCTCCACTTT
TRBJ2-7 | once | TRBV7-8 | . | CASSLSENYEQYF | TGTGCCAGCAGCTTATCAGAAAACTACGAGCAGTACTTC